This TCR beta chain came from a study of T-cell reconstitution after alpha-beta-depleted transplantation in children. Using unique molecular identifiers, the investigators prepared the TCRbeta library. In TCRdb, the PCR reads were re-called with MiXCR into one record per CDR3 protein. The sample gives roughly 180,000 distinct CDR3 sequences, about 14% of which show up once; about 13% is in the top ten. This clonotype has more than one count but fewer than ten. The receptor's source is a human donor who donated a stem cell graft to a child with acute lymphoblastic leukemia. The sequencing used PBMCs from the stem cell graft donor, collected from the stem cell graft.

The chain's CDR3 is CASSLDRDRGFYGYTF. The CDR3 DNA follows: TGTGCCAGCAGCTTAGACCGGGACAGGGGATTCTATGGCTACACCTTC. The V and J genes are TRBV5-6 and TRBJ1-2; 10 bases agree with TRBD1. The CDR3 has 16 residues. The germline V gene has CDR1 SGHDT and CDR2 YYEEEE. After removal of 2 bases from V and 4 bases from J, the junction contained 8 bases not matched to a gene.